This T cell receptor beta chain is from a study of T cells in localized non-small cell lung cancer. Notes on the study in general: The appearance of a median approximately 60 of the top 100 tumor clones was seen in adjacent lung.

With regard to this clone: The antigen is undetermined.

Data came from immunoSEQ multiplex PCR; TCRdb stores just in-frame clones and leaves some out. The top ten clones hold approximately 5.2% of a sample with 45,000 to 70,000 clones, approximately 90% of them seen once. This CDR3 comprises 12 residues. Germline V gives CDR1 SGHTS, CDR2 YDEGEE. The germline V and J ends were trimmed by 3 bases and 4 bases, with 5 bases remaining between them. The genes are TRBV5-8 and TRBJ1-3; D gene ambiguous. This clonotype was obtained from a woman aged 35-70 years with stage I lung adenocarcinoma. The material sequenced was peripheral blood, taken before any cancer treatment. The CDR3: CASSWAGNTIYF. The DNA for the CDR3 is TGTGCCAGCAGCTGGGCCGGAAACACCATATATTTT.